The 13 T cell receptor beta chains presented below share a single source sample, sequenced in a study of early T cells in non-severe SARS-CoV-2 infection. MiXCR was run by TCRdb on the 5' RACE reads, yielding one entry per CDR3 protein. Counted here are over 60,000 distinct CDR3 sequences, about an eighth occurring once; the ten biggest clones make up roughly 2.5%. The sequenced sample was whole blood, obtained at baseline. These receptors were obtained from an adult who was a healthcare worker with PCR-confirmed SARS-CoV-2 infection or an uninfected control (not recorded which).

The chain employs TRBV11-2 and TRBJ1-4; D unclear. Germline values: CDR1 SGHAT, CDR2 FQNNGV. The CDR3 contains 14 residues. Trimming left V 0 bases short and J 9 bases short, with 11 bases between. Here the CDR3 reads CASSLERTGKKLFF. The CDR3, as DNA: TGTGCCAGCAGCTTAGAGCGGACGGGGAAAAAACTGTTTTTT.

This clonotype was counted a few times. The rearrangement uses TRBV7-2 and TRBJ2-5, with 7 bases fitting TRBD2. The CDR3 sequence is 14 residues long. The ends lost 4 bases at V and 5 bases at J; junction bases unmatched: 7. Germline V gene data show CDR1 as SGHTA and CDR2 as FQGNSA. The CDR3 loop reads CASSSGGGLETQYF. CDR3 DNA: TGTGCCAGCAGCTCGGGGGGAGGGTTGGAGACCCAGTACTTC.

This clonotype was found a few times. The chain combines TRBV11-2 with TRBJ2-2; D is perhaps TRBD2 (6 bases). CDR1 is SGHAT and CDR2 is FQNNGV in the germline V gene. CDR3 length equals 14 residues. V was cut by 3 bases and J by 7 bases, with 12 bases left in between. CDR3: CASSFRRGNGELFF. In DNA form, the CDR3 reads TGTGCCAGCAGCTTCCGGAGGGGAAACGGGGAGCTGTTTTTT.

This clonotype was seen a handful of times. This chain connects TRBV7-9 to TRBJ2-5; D possibly matches TRBD1 or TRBD2 (5 bases each). The CDR3 covers 16 residues. Germline values: CDR1 SEHNR, CDR2 FQNEAQ (reference sequence). The V and J ends lost 5 bases and 4 bases respectively, with 20 bases between them. This chain's CDR3 is CASSPAPGTARETQYF. The CDR3 bases are TGTGCCAGCAGCCCCGCGCCGGGGACCGCCAGAGAGACCCAGTACTTC.

This clonotype came up many times. This sequence joins TRBV5-1 and TRBJ2-5; 12 nucleotides align to TRBD2. Trimming cost V 4 bases and J 2 bases; bases outside gene matches: 12. This CDR3 has 18 residues. Germline lookup yields CDR1 SGHRS and CDR2 YFSETQ. The CDR3 DNA reads TGCGCCAGCAGCCTACTAAAGCGGACTAGCGGGGCACAAGAGACCCAGTACTTC. It specifies CASSLLKRTSGAQETQYF. Drawing the rest from reference TRBV5-1 and TRBJ2-5, the complete variable domain is KAGVTQTPRYLIKTRGQQVTLSCSPISGHRSVSWYQQTPGQGLQFLFEYFSETQRNKGNFPGRFSGRQFSNSRSEMNVSTLELGDSALYLCASSLLKRTSGAQETQYFGPGTRLLVL.

This clonotype was picked up a small number of times. This chain joins TRBV27 and TRBJ2-5, with a weak D call TRBD1 (6 bases). With 2 bases removed from V and 1 base from J, the gap between germline ends came to 14 bases. The length of the CDR3 is 16 residues. Per germline, CDR1 MNHEY and CDR2 SMNVEV (reference sequence). DNA of the CDR3: TGTGCCAGCAGTTTAGGGTGGGGGACACCCCAAGAGACCCAGTACTTC. This codes for CASSLGWGTPQETQYF.

This clonotype has more than one count but fewer than ten. The chain joins TRBV29-1 to TRBJ2-7; D gene uncertain. Between the trimmed V and J ends, which lost 0 bases and 0 bases, there was a span of 12 bases. The CDR3 extends over 15 amino acids. Germline CDR1 SQVTM, CDR2 ANQGSEA. CDR3: CSVEELRLGSYEQYF. In DNA, the CDR3 is TGCAGCGTTGAAGAGCTACGCCTCGGCTCCTACGAGCAGTACTTC.

This clonotype was seen ten or more times. The chain couples TRBV6-6 to TRBJ1-5; no clear D. The germline gives CDR1 MNHNY, CDR2 SVGAGI (reference sequence). V was trimmed by 2 bases and J by 1 base, leaving 3 bases between them. CDR3 length: 13 amino acids. CDR3 sequence reads: CASSYDSNQPQHF. The CDR3 nucleotides read TGTGCCAGCAGTTACGACAGCAATCAGCCCCAGCATTTT.

The CDR3 DNA follows: TGTGCCAGCAGGATTCACAATGAGCAGTTCTTC. Encoded protein: CASRIHNEQFF. The chain combines TRBV2 with TRBJ2-1; D remains ambiguous. CDR3 length: 11 residues. Germline CDR1 reads SNHLY; CDR2 reads FYNNEI. Trimming stripped 6 bases from V and 5 bases from J, with 5 bases between.

This chain's CDR3 is CASSRGQGEKAFF. CDR3 DNA: TGTGCCAGCAGCAGGGGACAGGGAGAGAAAGCTTTCTTT. The chain recombines TRBV7-8 with TRBJ1-1; 9 nucleotides match TRBD1. The CDR3 totals 13 residues. Germline trimming cut 5 bases from V and 9 bases from J; bases unmatched to any gene: 7. CDR1 is SGHVS and CDR2 is FQNEAQ in the germline V gene.

The chain joins TRBV3-1 to TRBJ2-2, with TRBD2 matching over 13 bases. Trimming cost V 4 bases and J 1 base; bases outside gene matches: 6. The CDR3 has 18 amino acids. From germline, CDR1 is LGHDT and CDR2 YNNKEL (reference sequence). CDR3 region: CASSLRTSGGVNTGELFF. Here the CDR3 DNA reads TGTGCCAGCAGCCTTCGGACTAGCGGGGGTGTGAACACCGGGGAGCTGTTTTTT.

The chain couples TRBV9 to TRBJ2-3; D unresolved. The CDR3 spans 12 residues. The germline V and J ends were trimmed by 3 bases and 3 bases, with 5 bases remaining between them. CDR1 and CDR2 (germline): SGDLS, YYNGEE. The CDR3 nucleotides are TGTGCCAGCAGCGGGCCAACAGATACGCAGTATTTT. Translation: CASSGPTDTQYF.

This clonotype was recorded many times. The chain has TRBV3-1 and TRBJ1-1, with no clear D. V was trimmed by 0 bases and J by 8 bases, leaving 13 bases between them. There are 14 residues in the CDR3. CDR1 is LGHDT and CDR2 is YNNKEL in the germline V gene (reference sequence). Here the CDR3 DNA reads TGTGCCAGCAGCCAAGAAGGGCACGGTAGAGAAGCTTTCTTT. Translating it yields CASSQEGHGREAFF.